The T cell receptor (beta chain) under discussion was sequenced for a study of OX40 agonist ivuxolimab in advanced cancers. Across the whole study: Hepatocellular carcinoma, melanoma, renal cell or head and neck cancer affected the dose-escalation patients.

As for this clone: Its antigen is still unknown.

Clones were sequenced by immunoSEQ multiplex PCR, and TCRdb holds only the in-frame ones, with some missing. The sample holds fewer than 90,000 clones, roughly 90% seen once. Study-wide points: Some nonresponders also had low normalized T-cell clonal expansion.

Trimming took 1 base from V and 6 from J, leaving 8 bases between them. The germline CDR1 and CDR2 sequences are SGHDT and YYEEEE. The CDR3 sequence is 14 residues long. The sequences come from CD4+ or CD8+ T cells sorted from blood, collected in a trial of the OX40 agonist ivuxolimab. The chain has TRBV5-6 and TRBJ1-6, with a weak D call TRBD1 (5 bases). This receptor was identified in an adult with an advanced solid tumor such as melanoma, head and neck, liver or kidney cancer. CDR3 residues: CASSLSGLNSPLHF. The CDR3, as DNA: TGTGCCAGCAGCTTGTCAGGGCTTAATTCACCCCTCCACTTT.